This T cell receptor beta chain originates from a study of T cell repertoires in cytomegalovirus infection. Study details: CMV epitopes that were recently identified and HLA-C-restricted were used alongside well-studied HLA-B-restricted ones. Study observations and caveats: HLA-C-restricted TCR beta clonotypes specific for CMV led the ex vivo response.

In its sample, this clonotype was seen once. The antigen is undetermined. TCRdb reprocessed the reads with MiXCR, giving one entry per CDR3 protein. The table records 360,000 or so distinct CDR3 sequences, about 35% of them present only once. The CDR3 contains 18 residues. Trimming at V came to 6 bases and at J to 1 base, leaving 16 bases not matched to a gene. Germline-derived CDR1 and CDR2 are LNHDA and SQIVND (reference sequence). The specimen was cultured PBMCs, collected from culture after CMV antigen stimulation. The chain uses TRBV19 and TRBJ1-1; 8 bases agree with TRBD1. The clonotype originates from a human donor in good health (CMV status not recorded). Some clones in this sample may be carry-over from other donors' samples. The CDR3 sequence: CASRPPEQGVWGNTEAFF. CDR3 nucleotides: TGTGCCAGTAGACCCCCGGAACAGGGGGTTTGGGGGAACACTGAAGCTTTCTTT.